This TCR beta chain was retrieved from a study of TIL therapy for anti-PD-1-resistant metastatic lung cancer. Study in general: Progressing patients received lymphodepletion, expanded TIL infusion and IL-2. Median patient age was about 56, ranging about 38-80 years.

Trimming took 1 base from V and 5 from J; bases not matched to a gene: 7. This CDR3 contains 16 residues. Germline V gene lookup returns CDR1 SGHTA and CDR2 FQGNSA. Sample time point: pre-treatment sample, taken before nivolumab and TIL therapy. Stage 4 NSCLC adults joined between late 2017 and 2020. Sequencing used immunoSEQ v3. Sequencing depth was 1.5 million to 2 million read pairs for survey level, about 5-6.5 million for deep. Assay used: immunoSEQ multiplex PCR; TCRdb lists only in-frame clones, some missing. The top ten clones hold 2.5% to 3.5% of a sample with roughly 57,000 clones, about 81% of them seen once.

This receptor was taken from a person aged 25-79 years with non-small cell lung cancer. The rearrangement links TRBV7-2 to TRBJ1-5; 8 bases fit TRBD1. The sample was blood, taken at baseline. The CDR3 DNA follows: TGTGCCAGCAGCTTAGGGCAGGGGGCGGTGGATCAGCCCCAGCATTTT. Amino acid sequence: CASSLGQGAVDQPQHF.